Listed below are T cell receptor beta chains from one sample, sequenced in a study of beta chain features in type 1 diabetes. Profiled with immunoSEQ multiplex PCR; TCRdb holds only in-frame clones, not every one. This table holds over 150,000 clones, around 8% found once. Sequencing was carried out using central memory CD4+ T cells from blood. These receptors originate from a man between 18 and 35 years old in good health. Both conserved end residues are part of each CDR3.

V gene	CDR3 protein
TRBV29-1	CSARNRGLNYEQYF
TRBV5-8	CASSAHPEYYGYTF
TRBV4-2	CASSQEEVNYGYTF
TRBV2	CASGGQANQPQHF
TRBV4-3	CASSQDKDTQYF
TRBV9	CASSSIGGDTGELFF
TRBV5-1	CASSLGTGAGTEAFF
TRBV7-6	CASSPWGGQDYEQYF
TRBV9	CASSTGQGFDEQFF
TRBV11-2	CASSGQTEAFF
TRBV23-1	CASRPTGQETQYF
TRBV7-9	CASSLPEEGARTEAFF
TRBV27	CASSRTGTGINEQFF
TRBV5-1	CASSFHSLGSRQDIQYF
TRBV5-1	CASSSKSRDRVNNEQFF
TRBV6-1	CASSFSPGQEYGYTF
TRBV18	CASSPDSLPNSPLHF
TRBV7-3	CASSPQPGQPSEF
TRBV2	CASSAGGSGANVLTF
TRBV15	CATSAPARGQPQHF
TRBV7-8	CASSFGPTDQNIQYF
TRBV11-1	CASSLRGGGGEQYF
TRBV28	CASAQGGSNQPQHF
TRBV15	CATSSAGQLVTQYF
TRBV29-1	CSGLGRGASEAFF
TRBV7-2	CASSSAAGARPEAFF
TRBV5-6	CASSSLEGYNEQFF
TRBV7-2	CASREGLANEQFF
TRBV30	CAWSVLAGANNEQFF
TRBV27	CASSFLPTGESNQPQHF
TRBV6-1	CASSDSNRGYTF
TRBV7-2	CASSLRGQVGTGELFF
TRBV5-8	CASSRLAGTDTQYF
TRBV30	CAWRTGGADTQYF
TRBV7-2	CASKRGLAGFNEQFF
TRBV19	CASSIQLAEETQYF
TRBV29-1	CSVDGGADTQYF
TRBV10-3	CAISGLQGMNTEAFF
TRBV15	CATSRDGAGANVLTF
TRBV7-2	CASSPSGIGELFF
TRBV11-1	CASSPGDPFVNEQFF
TRBV28	CASRGYRYNSPLHF
TRBV6-5	CASSAGGGNTEAFF
TRBV7-2	CASSLGRDTGLEQYF
TRBV27	CASKFGDRGQDTQYF
TRBV7-9	CASSLMGGRAFF
TRBV30	CAWRGKGLAGVEQYF
TRBV7-2	CASSLDPGDEKLFF
TRBV4-1	CASSQDSGQRISPLHF
TRBV19	CASSTSGTGALNTEAFF
TRBV2	CASSQQGGLYEQYF
TRBV2	CASRETGPNEKLFF
TRBV6-1	CASTSGGSNTGELFF
TRBV30	CAWKRGSQTGGELFF